The 31 T cell receptor beta chains below were found in one sample sequenced in a study of cytomegalovirus exposure and HLA in healthy donors (dated by TCRdb to 2016 to 2017). Libraries came from the immunoSEQ multiplex PCR assay. For the multiplex PCR, a mixture combining 60 forward primers for TCR Vbeta segments and 13 reverse primers for TCR Jbeta segments was used. TCRdb retrieved this table from immuneACCESS and kept in-frame rearrangements only. Not all clones are present; in checked studies, unresolved V genes account for under half, and no reason is known for the remainder. In this sample the table shows some 150,000 clones, roughly 80% of which occur a single time. The top ten constitute 4% to 5% of the sample. The material sequenced was PBMCs. All receptors derive from a man aged 30-40 years in good health and CMV-seronegative.

The chain joins TRBV19 to TRBJ1-6, with D perhaps matching TRBD1 (5 bases). The CDR3 is made up of 15 amino acids. The germline CDR1 and CDR2 sequences are LNHDA and SQIVND (reference sequence). Trimming took 4 bases from V and 5 from J, leaving 12 bases between them. The CDR3 is CASSSPGWNNSPLHF. The CDR3 DNA is TGTGCCAGTAGTAGCCCAGGGTGGAATAATTCACCCCTCCACTTT.

This sequence joins TRBV6-5 and TRBJ2-7; D possibly corresponds to TRBD1 (6 bases). The germline V and J ends were trimmed by 6 bases and 2 bases, with 14 bases remaining between them. Germline CDR1 MNHEY, CDR2 SVGAGI. The CDR3 has 14 residues. CDR3 amino acids: CASRPTGNPYEQYF. The CDR3 region has the DNA TGTGCCAGCAGGCCAACAGGGAACCCCTACGAGCAGTACTTC.

The V and J genes are TRBV6-5 and TRBJ1-1; 12 bases are shared with TRBD1. The CDR3 runs to 14 residues. The V gene's germline CDR1 is MNHEY and CDR2 SVGAGI. After removal of 6 bases from V and 6 bases from J, the junction contained 5 bases not matched to a gene. The DNA for the CDR3 is TGTGCCAGCAGCACCGGGACAGGGGGCTCTGAAGCTTTCTTT. Translated: CASSTGTGGSEAFF.

This clone was seen only a few times. The chain has TRBV6-5 and TRBJ1-5; D call uncertain. The CDR3 covers 14 residues. Trimming removed 2 bases from V and 4 bases from J, with 9 bases in between. Per germline, CDR1 MNHEY and CDR2 SVGAGI. For the CDR3, the DNA is TGTGCCAGCAGTTACCTCGGGTCTAATCAGCCCCAGCATTTT. It is translated as CASSYLGSNQPQHF.

J is TRBJ2-7 and V is TRBV18; a possible D gene is TRBD2 (5 bases). Germline V gene sequence: CDR1 KGHSH, CDR2 LQKENI. The ends were cut back, 0 bases at V and 3 bases at J, with 9 bases in the middle. The CDR3 is 14 residues long. The CDR3 sequence: CASSPPIGVYEQYF. CDR3 bases: TGTGCCAGCTCACCACCGATCGGGGTCTACGAGCAGTACTTC.

This clone was observed once. This chain uses TRBV5-1 with TRBJ2-7, with 12 bases aligning to TRBD2. The CDR3 totals 16 residues. Germline trimming cut 7 bases from V and 6 bases from J; bases unmatched to any gene: 14. The germline V gene has CDR1 SGHRS and CDR2 YFSETQ. The CDR3: CASSPPLAGGPSEQYF. The CDR3 DNA sequence: TGCGCCAGCTCCCCCCCCCTAGCGGGAGGGCCGAGCGAGCAGTACTTC.

This chain connects TRBV15 to TRBJ1-1; TRBD1 might be the D (6 bases). CDR1 is LNHNV, CDR2 YYDKDF, per germline (reference sequence). This CDR3 spans 14 amino acids. Trimming removed 0 bases at V and 4 bases at J, with 9 bases between. CDR3 bases: TGTGCCACCAGCAGAGATTCAGGGGCCACTGAAGCTTTCTTT. Protein sequence: CATSRDSGATEAFF.

V and J are TRBV28 and TRBJ1-1; D not resolved. Deletions cut 5 bases from V and 3 bases from J, with 7 bases between. This CDR3 spans 12 amino acids. CDR1 and CDR2 (germline): MDHEN, SYDVKM. CDR3 coding DNA: TGTGCCAGCAGTGGTGGGCACACTGAAGCTTTCTTT. As protein: CASSGGHTEAFF.

This clone was counted once. The rearrangement uses TRBV27 and TRBJ1-5, with TRBD1 identical over 9 bases. Unmatched junction bases numbered 9, after V lost 8 bases and J lost 4 bases. The CDR3 spans 15 residues. Germline V gene lookup returns CDR1 MNHEY and CDR2 SMNVEV (reference sequence). The CDR3 reads CASAEGQGINQPQHF. The CDR3 region has the DNA TGTGCCAGCGCCGAGGGACAGGGAATTAATCAGCCCCAGCATTTT.

This chain joins TRBV28 and TRBJ2-1; unclear D gene. V shed 8 bases and J shed 0 bases, with 11 bases lying between them. The CDR3 runs 14 residues. Germline CDR1 MDHEN, CDR2 SYDVKM. The CDR3, as DNA: TGTGCCAGCGGCGACATGAGCTCCTACAATGAGCAGTTCTTC. Translation: CASGDMSSYNEQFF.

The chain combines TRBV10-2 with TRBJ2-2; 9 bases match TRBD2. CDR1 is WSHSY and CDR2 is SAAADI in the germline V gene. The CDR3 extends over 13 amino acids. J gave up 4 bases and V 8 bases, and 2 bases lay outside the gene matches. The CDR3 DNA follows: TGCGCCAGCGGGGGACTAGCCACCGGGGAGCTGTTTTTT. Its translation: CASGGLATGELFF.

This clone was seen a few times. V gene TRBV27 combines with J gene TRBJ1-1; TRBD1 matches at 9 bases. This CDR3 comprises 14 residues. The ends lost 6 bases at V and 4 bases at J; junction bases unmatched: 6. Germline V gene sequence: CDR1 MNHEY, CDR2 SMNVEV (reference sequence). The DNA for the CDR3 is TGTGCCAGCAGCAGGCTGACAGGGGGCACTGAAGCTTTCTTT. Amino acids: CASSRLTGGTEAFF.

This chain connects TRBV6-1 to TRBJ1-1; D unclear. The germline V and J ends were trimmed by 1 base and 7 bases, with 13 bases remaining between them. CDR3 length equals 14 residues. The V gene's germline CDR1 is MNHNS and CDR2 SASEGT. CDR3 protein: CASSEGWVAGEAFF. As DNA, the CDR3 is TGTGCCAGCAGTGAAGGGTGGGTGGCAGGTGAAGCTTTCTTT.

In DNA form, the CDR3 reads TGTGCCAGCAGAAGACAGTCCTACGAGGCCCCAAATGAAAAACTGTTTTTT. This encodes CASRRQSYEAPNEKLFF. The V and J genes are TRBV2 and TRBJ1-4; D is possibly TRBD1 (5 bases). The CDR3 length is 17 residues. The V end was cut by 6 bases, the J end by 5 bases, with 22 bases between. The germline gives CDR1 SNHLY, CDR2 FYNNEI.

The V call is TRBV10-3, the J call TRBJ1-1; no reliable D call. From germline, CDR1 is ENHRY and CDR2 SYGVKD. The CDR3 has 12 amino acids. Between the trimmed V and J ends, which lost 0 bases and 11 bases, there was a span of 10 bases. CDR3 in DNA: TGTGCCATCAGTGAGTCGCAGGTGGGCGCTTTCTTT. Its translation is CAISESQVGAFF.

The chain is built from TRBV5-6 and TRBJ2-3; TRBD2 might be the D (6 bases). Looked up from germline, CDR1 is SGHDT and CDR2 is YYEEEE. Deletions cut 0 bases from V and 3 bases from J, with 11 bases between. This CDR3 is 15 amino acids long. CDR3 amino acids: CASSLGGGITDTQYF. The CDR3 coding sequence is TGTGCCAGCAGCTTGGGGGGAGGAATAACAGATACGCAGTATTTT.

The chain links TRBV30 to TRBJ2-5; TRBD2 agrees at 7 bases. The CDR3 is made up of 11 amino acids. With V trimmed by 1 base and J by 8 bases, 1 base remained unmatched. Germline V gene sequence: CDR1 GTSNPN, CDR2 SVGIG (reference sequence). The DNA of the CDR3 is TGTGCCTGGAGTGGGGGGGGAACCCAGTACTTC. This codes for CAWSGGGTQYF.

This sequence joins TRBV30 and TRBJ1-1; perhaps TRBD1 as D (6 bases). Germline CDR1 and CDR2: GTSNPN and SVGIG (reference sequence). V lost 0 bases and J 3 bases, leaving 11 bases between the germline ends. This CDR3 contains 14 residues. DNA for the CDR3: TGTGCCTGGAGTGTACGTCCAGGGGACACTGAAGCTTTCTTT. Its protein product is CAWSVRPGDTEAFF.

The chain has TRBV28 and TRBJ1-1; no clear D. CDR3 length equals 15 residues. V was shortened by 5 bases and J by 2 bases, with 15 bases between the two germline ends. The germline gives CDR1 MDHEN, CDR2 SYDVKM. The DNA for the CDR3 is TGTGCCAGCAGTCCTCCGCGAGAAGTCAACACTGAAGCTTTCTTT. Its protein product is CASSPPREVNTEAFF.

This chain uses TRBV6-5 with TRBJ1-4, with D perhaps TRBD1 (5 bases). The CDR3 loop spans 13 amino acids. V gave up 4 bases and J gave up 6 bases, with 9 bases separating them. Germline assignment: CDR1 MNHEY and CDR2 SVGAGI. Here the CDR3 reads CASSFRGDEKLFF. CDR3 coding DNA: TGTGCCAGCAGTTTCCGGGGGGATGAAAAACTGTTTTTT.

This clone has a single count. The rearrangement joins TRBV27 to TRBJ1-1; D gene unclear. The CDR3 consists of 14 residues. V lost 5 bases and J lost 4, with 14 bases in between. The V gene's germline CDR1 is MNHEY and CDR2 SMNVEV (reference sequence). As DNA, the CDR3 is TGTGCCAGCAGTCCGATAGTCGGGAGCACTGAAGCTTTCTTT. It specifies CASSPIVGSTEAFF.

The chain employs TRBV11-3 and TRBJ1-1; D remains ambiguous. Germline values: CDR1 SGHNT, CDR2 YENEEA. The CDR3 is 13 amino acids. Trimming shortened V by 5 bases and J by 1 base, and 8 bases separated the two germline ends. In nucleotides, the CDR3 is TGTGCCAGCAGCCAAAAGAGGAACACTGAAGCTTTCTTT. Translated: CASSQKRNTEAFF.

The rearrangement links TRBV19 to TRBJ2-6; no reliable D call. V lost 1 base to trimming and J lost 0 bases, with 7 bases between them. This CDR3 has 16 residues. Germline values: CDR1 LNHDA, CDR2 SQIVND (reference sequence). The CDR3 is CASSIVQNSGANVLTF. Written as DNA, the CDR3 is TGTGCCAGTAGTATAGTACAGAACTCTGGGGCCAACGTCCTGACTTTC.

This chain connects TRBV30 to TRBJ1-2; D is perhaps TRBD1 (6 bases). The V end lost 2 bases, the J end lost 5 bases, and 12 bases lay between the germline ends. The CDR3 extends over 13 amino acids. Germline V CDR1 and CDR2: GTSNPN, SVGIG (reference sequence). The CDR3 loop reads CAWSPGRGYGYTF. The CDR3, as DNA: TGTGCCTGGAGTCCCGGGAGGGGGTATGGCTACACCTTC.

The chain combines TRBV5-4 with TRBJ2-7, with 9 bases identical to TRBD1. The CDR3 is 13 residues long. Trimming took 4 bases from V and 7 from J; bases not matched to a gene: 6. Germline V gene lookup returns CDR1 SGHNT and CDR2 YYREEE (reference sequence). CDR3 nucleotide sequence: TGTGCCAGCAGCCCGGGACAGGGTCTGGAGCAGTACTTC. It specifies CASSPGQGLEQYF. The complete variable domain, with remaining parts taken from reference TRBV5-4 and TRBJ2-7, reads ETGVTQSPTHLIKTRGQQVTLRCSSQSGHNTVSWYQQALGQGPQFIFQYYREEENGRGNFPPRFSGLQFPNYSSELNVNALELDDSALYLCASSPGQGLEQYFGPGTRLTVT.

On this clone: A junction boundary mismatches the germline segment, possibly from a read error. This chain links TRBV19 with TRBJ1-5; perhaps TRBD1 as D (6 bases). The CDR3 is made up of 15 amino acids. Germline assignment: CDR1 LNHDA and CDR2 SQIVND (reference sequence). This chain's CDR3 is CASSFGLGDNQPQHF. The CDR3 DNA reads TGTGCCAGTAGTTTTGGGCTGGGGGACAATCAGCCCCAGCACTTT.

V gene TRBV28 combines with J gene TRBJ2-7, with a tentative D call TRBD2 (6 bases). The germline CDR1 and CDR2 sequences are MDHEN and SYDVKM. The CDR3 sequence is 16 residues long. Trimming cost V 2 bases and J 0 bases, with 14 bases left between them. The CDR3 nucleotides read TGTGCCAGCAGTTTAAGGCGGGGCCTCAGCTCCTACGAGCAGTACTTC. Encoded protein: CASSLRRGLSSYEQYF.

The genes are TRBV27 and TRBJ2-7, with TRBD1 matching over 8 bases. Germline CDR1 and CDR2: MNHEY and SMNVEV (reference sequence). The CDR3 consists of 14 residues. J lost 7 bases, V lost 5 bases, and 10 bases had no gene match. The CDR3 bases are TGTGCCAGCAGTCCCGGGACAGGTAGGGGTGAGCAGTACTTC. It encodes CASSPGTGRGEQYF.

The J gene is TRBJ2-7, the V gene TRBV29-1; D is undetermined. V was pared by 2 bases and J by 3 bases, with 20 bases between. In germline, CDR1 is SQVTM, CDR2 ANQGSEA. This CDR3 spans 16 amino acids. CDR3 residues: CSVETVSTSMVYEQYF. The CDR3 DNA sequence: TGCAGCGTTGAAACAGTCTCAACATCTATGGTCTACGAGCAGTACTTC.

The rearrangement joins TRBV7-3 to TRBJ2-3, with 8 bases matching TRBD2. The CDR3 length is 15 residues. Germline-derived CDR1 and CDR2 are SGHTA and FQGTGA. The J segment lost 4 bases and the V segment lost 4 bases, leaving 7 bases of the junction unmatched. The CDR3, as DNA: TGTGCCAGCAGCTCCTCGGGGGGGAGCGCAGATACGCAGTATTTT. Protein: CASSSSGGSADTQYF.

V and J are TRBV4-1 and TRBJ2-7; 13 nucleotides match TRBD2. The CDR3 is 15 residues long. Trimming cost V 4 bases and J 3 bases; bases outside gene matches: 3. The germline V gene has CDR1 MGHRA and CDR2 YSYEKL. The CDR3 DNA sequence: TGCGCCAGCAGCCCCGGACTAGCGGGAGTCTACGAGCAGTACTTC. Translated, it gives CASSPGLAGVYEQYF.